One sample yielded the 3 T cell receptor beta chains listed below, sequenced in a study of T cell repertoires in cytomegalovirus infection. What these receptors recognize is not known. Via MiXCR, TCRdb re-called the reads, giving one row per CDR3 protein. Among 75,000 to 100,000 distinct CDR3 sequences, roughly half were seen once, and the ten largest hold 93%. Sequences were derived from CD8+ T cells from cultured PBMCs, sampled from culture after CMV antigen stimulation. The receptors were gathered from a human donor in good health (CMV status not recorded). Some clones in this sample may be carry-over from other donors' samples.

This clonotype was observed a handful of times. The chain has TRBV9 and TRBJ2-2; 8 bases match TRBD2. CDR3 length equals 14 residues. V lost 3 bases to trimming and J lost 4 bases; unmatched junction nucleotides: 2. Germline CDR1 SGDLS, CDR2 YYNGEE. The CDR3 DNA reads TGTGCCAGCAGCGGGGGACTAGTCACCGGGGAGCTGTTTTTT. The encoded protein is CASSGGLVTGELFF.

The chain is built from TRBV7-2 and TRBJ1-4, with D tentatively TRBD1 (5 bases). V was clipped by 3 bases and J by 3 bases, with 14 bases between them. From germline, CDR1 is SGHTA and CDR2 FQGNSA. This CDR3 spans 16 amino acids. The CDR3 DNA follows: TGTGCCAGCAGCTTGCTCCGGGACTACTCTAATGAAAAACTGTTTTTT. Translation gives CASSLLRDYSNEKLFF.

This clonotype was found many times. The V and J genes are TRBV28 and TRBJ2-7; D remains unclear. Germline-derived CDR1 and CDR2 are MDHEN and SYDVKM. The CDR3 covers 14 residues. V was pared by 7 bases and J by 5 bases, with 18 bases between. The chain's CDR3 is CASTPTQLGDEQYF. CDR3 bases: TGTGCCAGCACTCCCACCCAACTTGGCGACGAGCAGTACTTC. Full variable domain (rest looked up from reference TRBV28 and TRBJ2-7): DVKVTQSSRYLVKRTGEKVFLECVQDMDHENMFWYRQDPGLGLRLIYFSYDVKMKEKGDIPEGYSVSREKKERFSLILESASTNQTSMYLCASTPTQLGDEQYFGPGTRLTVT.